A single sample is the source of the 18 T cell receptor beta chains below, sequenced in a study of T cell changes during pregnancy in multiple sclerosis. Sequencing was performed with immunoSEQ multiplex PCR; in TCRdb, only in-frame clones are kept and a portion is missing. The sample lists some 50,000 clones, approximately 87% seen once, with roughly 1.5% in the top ten. Sequences were derived from peripheral blood, sampled in the first trimester of pregnancy. All receptors come from a female donor in good health, enrolled as a control in a pregnancy study.

The J gene is TRBJ1-2, the V gene TRBV28, with 11 bases that match TRBD1. Germline values: CDR1 MDHEN, CDR2 SYDVKM. J was trimmed by 4 bases and V by 3 bases; bases with no gene match: 1. The CDR3 consists of 14 residues. The DNA of the CDR3 is TGTGCCAGCAGTTTTGGGACAGGGGGCTATGGCTACACCTTC. Translation: CASSFGTGGYGYTF.

The chain has TRBV5-1 and TRBJ2-1, with 8 bases identical to TRBD2. There are 15 residues in the CDR3. The V and J ends lost 2 bases and 1 base, in that order; junction bases with no gene match: 2. The germline CDR1 and CDR2 sequences are SGHRS and YFSETQ. CDR3 bases: TGCGCCAGCAGCTTCACTAGCGGATCCTACAATGAGCAGTTCTTC. As protein: CASSFTSGSYNEQFF.

The chain is built from TRBV2 and TRBJ2-5, with a tentative D call TRBD1 (5 bases). The CDR3 loop spans 12 amino acids. Trimming took 1 base from V and 9 from J, leaving 9 bases between them. Germline V gene data show CDR1 as SNHLY and CDR2 as FYNNEI. The CDR3 coding sequence is TGTGCCAGCAGTGAAGGGGGCAAGGCCCAGTACTTC. Translating it yields CASSEGGKAQYF.

The J gene is TRBJ2-5, the V gene TRBV28; TRBD1 aligns across 8 bases. This CDR3 contains 16 residues. Germline V lookup: CDR1 MDHEN, CDR2 SYDVKM. Trimming removed 6 bases from V and 2 bases from J; junction bases left unmatched: 11. In DNA form, the CDR3 reads TGTGCCAGCAGAGTCCCGTCGACAGGGGTTCAAGAGACCCAGTACTTC. This codes for CASRVPSTGVQETQYF.

CDR3 residues: CSDTSRRAYNEQFF. The CDR3 coding sequence is TGCAGCGACACATCGAGGAGGGCTTACAATGAGCAGTTCTTC. This chain links TRBV29-1 with TRBJ2-1; D may be TRBD2 (6 bases). Germline V gene data show CDR1 as SQVTM and CDR2 as ANQGSEA. Trimming stripped 7 bases from V and 4 bases from J, with 17 bases between. The CDR3 has 14 amino acids.

The chain has TRBV7-9 and TRBJ1-2; TRBD1 agrees at 10 bases. V shed 5 bases and J 7 bases; nucleotides not matched to a gene: 13. The CDR3 spans 16 residues. Germline values: CDR1 SEHNR, CDR2 FQNEAQ (reference sequence). The CDR3 is CASSPVGQGSSVGYTF. The CDR3 DNA follows: TGTGCCAGCAGCCCGGTGGGACAGGGGAGTTCGGTTGGCTACACCTTC.

The genes are TRBV28 and TRBJ2-5; the D gene is possibly TRBD1 (6 bases). Germline V CDR1 and CDR2: MDHEN, SYDVKM. There are 14 residues in the CDR3. V was trimmed by 2 bases and J by 7 bases, leaving 14 bases between them. Here the CDR3 reads CASSLRTALGTQYF. The CDR3 bases are TGTGCCAGCAGTTTAAGGACAGCGCTAGGGACCCAGTACTTC.

The CDR3 DNA sequence: TGCGCCAGCAGTGCGGGACTAGCGGATGCCTACGAGCAGTACTTC. Translating it yields CASSAGLADAYEQYF. V usage is TRBV10-1 and J usage is TRBJ2-7, with 11 nucleotides matching TRBD2. Trimming at V came to 4 bases and at J to 2 bases, leaving 4 bases not matched to a gene. Germline values: CDR1 WNHNN, CDR2 SYGVQD (reference sequence). CDR3 length equals 15 residues.

V and J are TRBV19 and TRBJ1-1, with D unresolved. The CDR3 sequence is 13 residues long. Germline loops: CDR1 LNHDA, CDR2 SQIVND (reference sequence). The V end lost 4 bases, the J end lost 1 base, and 7 bases lay between the germline ends. The CDR3 spells CASSTTRNTEAFF. CDR3 bases: TGTGCCAGTAGTACAACAAGGAACACTGAAGCTTTCTTT.

The chain couples TRBV5-1 to TRBJ2-7; possible D gene TRBD1, 5 bases. The germline CDR1 and CDR2 sequences are SGHRS and YFSETQ. Trimming stripped 4 bases from V and 1 base from J, with 15 bases between. This CDR3 comprises 15 residues. CDR3 protein: CASSLLGASSYEQYF. In nucleotides, the CDR3 is TGCGCCAGCAGCCTATTAGGGGCCTCGTCCTACGAGCAGTACTTC.

The CDR3 sequence is CASSFGGAGYSEQFF. The CDR3 coding sequence is TGTGCCAGCAGTTTCGGGGGGGCGGGGTATTCTGAGCAGTTCTTC. The rearrangement uses TRBV7-3 and TRBJ2-1, with 8 positions matching TRBD2. The V and J ends lost 6 bases and 9 bases, in that order; junction bases with no gene match: 13. This CDR3 is 15 amino acids long. Germline values: CDR1 SGHTA, CDR2 FQGTGA.

This clone was seen once. CDR3 nucleotides: TGTGCCAGCTCACCACTCAACCGGGACAGGGAGCAGTATTTT. Translating gives CASSPLNRDREQYF. V gene TRBV18 combines with J gene TRBJ2-3; 9 nucleotides line up with TRBD1. Germline trimming cut 1 base from V and 11 bases from J; bases unmatched to any gene: 7. The CDR3 sequence is 14 residues long. From germline, CDR1 is KGHSH and CDR2 LQKENI.

Only one count was recorded for this clone. The gene calls are TRBV5-1 and TRBJ2-5; 10 bases align to TRBD2. V was clipped by 0 bases and J by 0 bases; unmatched bases: 2. The CDR3 sequence is 16 residues long. CDR1 and CDR2 (germline): SGHRS, YFSETQ. The DNA for the CDR3 is TGCGCCAGCAGCTTGGCAGCGGGGGGGTACCAAGAGACCCAGTACTTC. Translation gives CASSLAAGGYQETQYF.

The chain carries TRBV5-4 and TRBJ2-5; TRBD2 aligns across 10 bases. V was pared by 4 bases and J by 6 bases, with 12 bases of the junction left unmatched. Germline CDR1 is SGHNT and CDR2 is YYREEE (reference sequence). The CDR3 totals 16 residues. The CDR3 DNA is TGTGCCAGCAGCCAAGGACAGCGGGAGGGCCCGAAGACCCAGTACTTC. Amino acid sequence: CASSQGQREGPKTQYF.

For the CDR3, the DNA is TGTGCCAGCAGTCGGACAGGGGGAAACACCATATATTTT. Translated: CASSRTGGNTIYF. The gene calls are TRBV28 and TRBJ1-3; 8 nucleotides align to TRBD1. This CDR3 has 13 amino acids. Germline V gene sequence: CDR1 MDHEN, CDR2 SYDVKM. Unmatched junction bases numbered 1, after V lost 5 bases and J lost 4 bases.

This clone has a single count. The chain links TRBV4-2 to TRBJ2-1; 11 bases align to TRBD2. J lost 5 bases, V lost 0 bases, and 6 bases had no gene match. The CDR3 sequence is 17 residues long. From germline, CDR1 is LGHNA and CDR2 YNFKEQ. In DNA form, the CDR3 reads TGTGCCAGCAGCCAAGATCGGGGACTAGCGGCTGACAATGAGCAGTTCTTC. Its translation is CASSQDRGLAADNEQFF.

A note on this clone: Sequence at one end of the junction differs from germline and may be a read error. This sequence joins TRBV7-7 and TRBJ2-7, with 7 nucleotides matching TRBD1. The CDR3 length is 12 residues. The germline CDR1 and CDR2 sequences are SSHAT and FNYEAQ (reference sequence). In DNA, the CDR3 is TGTGCTAGCAGCTTAGCAGGGGGCGAGCAGTACTTC. Amino acid sequence: CASSLAGGEQYF.

J is TRBJ2-7 and V is TRBV29-1; possible D gene TRBD1, 6 bases. Germline CDR1 and CDR2: SQVTM and ANQGSEA. Trimming cost V 7 bases and J 5 bases, with 21 bases left between them. This CDR3 has 14 residues. Written as DNA, the CDR3 is TGCAGCGCTGACAGTGGCACAGGGCGGGACGAGCAGTACTTC. Translated, it gives CSADSGTGRDEQYF.